This T cell receptor beta chain was identified in a study of response to subunit inactivated influenza vaccine. Study-level results: Authors suggested each seasonal influenza vaccination recruits few new T cells.

TCRdb analysed the RT-PCR reads with MiXCR anew, one entry per CDR3 protein. The sample consists of around 300,000 distinct CDR3 sequences, roughly 22% of them appearing once. V was pared by 7 bases and J by 3 bases, with 12 bases between. The CDR3 has 13 residues. Germline CDR1 is MNHEY and CDR2 is SVGEGT. To note about this clonotype: Its target is unknown.

This clonotype was sampled from a man aged 45 to 70 who received an inactivated influenza vaccine. The sequencing used PBMCs from blood, collected roughly 20 months after vaccination. V and J are TRBV6-2 or TRBV6-3 and TRBJ1-2; tentatively, D is TRBD1 (6 bases). CDR3 protein: CASKVYRDYGYTF. The CDR3 DNA reads TGTGCCAGCAAAGTCTACAGGGACTATGGCTACACCTTC.